The sequence of this T cell receptor beta chain was determined in a study of cytomegalovirus exposure and HLA in healthy donors. CDR3 length: 13 residues. The ends were cut back, 9 bases at V and 4 bases at J, with 13 bases in the middle. Germline CDR1 reads MGHRA; CDR2 reads YSYEKL. Repertoires were generated with immunoSEQ multiplex PCR, while TCRdb's copy carries only in-frame clones and drops some. The repertoire holds roughly 75,000 clones, with approximately 95% as singletons. The receptor comes from a woman aged 18-30 years in good health and CMV-seronegative. The chain uses TRBV4-1 and TRBJ2-1; the D gene is possibly TRBD1 (7 bases). Sequenced material: PBMCs. DNA of the CDR3: TGCGCCAGTGCGACAGGGAGGTACAATGAGCAGTTCTTC. Translation gives CASATGRYNEQFF.